This TCR beta chain is drawn from a study of T-cell reconstitution after alpha-beta-depleted transplantation in children (TCRdb year 2016). The study in broad terms: The study quantitatively tracked T-cell immune reconstitution after TCRalphabeta/CD19-depleted allogeneic hematopoietic cell transplantation in children using TCR repertoire profiling. The full study reports these points: The frequencies of hyperexpanded clones fell over the following months, and after one year, T-cell counts and TCRbeta diversity were mostly attributed to newly produced T cells. Apparently early alphabetaT-cell count recovery about two months after transplant reportedly relied on only several hundred rapidly expanded clones derived from non-depleted graft cells. In some patients, the high TCRbeta diversity seen at day 60 was put down to recipient T cells and intrathymic progenitors that had survived conditioning.

The library was built by means of PCR. This sample was sequenced with an Illumina HiSeq 2500. To normalize quantification of the TCRbeta repertoire, the TCR libraries were built with molecular barcoding that relied on unique molecular identifiers. TCRdb itself trimmed the public reads at Q25 with fastp, ran MiXCR and retained productive beta chains. Entries that share a CDR3 protein sequence are merged under the most common genes and DNA. This sample is represented by approximately 80,000 distinct CDR3 sequences; 13% to 15% of them were singletons. Less than 35% of the sample comes from the top ten. In light of the paper, this sample's treatment or condition label describes: allogeneic hematopoietic cell transplantation with graft depleted of TCRalphabeta T cells and CD19 B cells. Transplant recipients were children who received TCRalphabeta/CD19-depleted allogeneic hematopoietic cell grafts. The CDR3 starts with the cysteine, ends with the phenylalanine, and has 14 residues. This entry keeps only the CDR3 DNA: 42 bases, framed from base 1. V has 6 bases trimmed and J has 2 bases trimmed; junction bases matching no gene number 7.

This clonotype was seen repeatedly, ten times or more. Its antigen is currently not known. No quality values exist for individual bases; no much larger clone is one base distant. Sequenced here: PBMCs, mostly from graft donor cells, sampled 180 days after TCRalphabeta/CD19-depleted stem cell transplant. The TCR sequence derives from a male patient aged 2 to 9 who had a stem cell transplant for acute lymphoblastic leukemia, so the T cells may come from the graft donor. This chain is built from TRBV12-3 or TRBV12-4 and TRBJ2-7; 7 bases in the middle match TRBD1. The nucleotides read TGTGCCAGCAGGGAGACAGGGACCCCCTACGAGCAGTACTTC. Protein translation: CASRETGTPYEQYF.